These 26 T cell receptor beta chains were sequenced from one sample in a study of regulatory T cells in long-lasting Graves disease. The sample's time point: newly diagnosed GD, antithyroid drugs for less than 3 months. Extracted RNA from PBMCs served as the source of the TCR library. Assembly of TCR beta libraries relied on iRepertoire HTBI primers together with Arm-PCR of CDR3 regions. TCRdb analysed the multiplex PCR reads with MiXCR anew, one entry per CDR3 protein. The sample has approximately 210,000 distinct CDR3 sequences; approximately 20% are singletons. This specimen was peripheral blood mononuclear cells (PBMCs), taken at new diagnosis, from a patient treated with antithyroid drugs. These TCRs come from a female donor with Graves disease.

This clonotype showed up many times. The genes are TRBV2 and TRBJ2-7, with a tentative D call TRBD1 (6 bases). CDR1 and CDR2 from the germline V gene are SNHLY and FYNNEI. V was clipped by 6 bases and J by 3 bases, with 12 bases between them. The CDR3 sequence is 13 residues long. The CDR3 coding sequence is TGTGCCAGCAGGGTCGGACAGAACTACGAGCAGTACTTC. This encodes CASRVGQNYEQYF.

This clonotype was observed once. The rearrangement links TRBV20-1 to TRBJ2-2; D perhaps matches TRBD2 (6 bases). Germline CDR1 is DFQATT and CDR2 is SNEGSKA (reference sequence). The length of the CDR3 is 13 residues. V lost 5 bases to trimming and J lost 7 bases, with 14 bases between them. CDR3 DNA sequence: TGCAGTGCTGACGGGAGAGTCGGCGGGGAGCTGTTTTTT. Its protein is CSADGRVGGELFF.

This clonotype was observed at least ten times. This chain uses TRBV2 with TRBJ1-4; D gene ambiguous. Trimming took 4 bases from V and 0 from J, leaving 9 bases between them. Per germline, CDR1 SNHLY and CDR2 FYNNEI. CDR3 length: 15 residues. CDR3 residues: CASSGNGATNEKLFF. The CDR3 nucleotides read TGTGCCAGCAGTGGAAACGGAGCAACTAATGAAAAACTGTTTTTT. Drawing the rest from reference TRBV2 and TRBJ1-4, the complete variable domain is EPEVTQTPSHQVTQMGQEVILRCVPISNHLYFYWYRQILGQKVEFLVSFYNNEISEKSEIFDDQFSVERPDGSNFTLKIRSTKLEDSAMYFCASSGNGATNEKLFFGSGTQLSVL.

This clonotype occurred many times. The chain employs TRBV19 and TRBJ1-2; 7 bases match TRBD1. This CDR3 comprises 15 residues. Trimming at V came to 1 base and at J to 2 bases, leaving 4 bases not matched to a gene. CDR1 LNHDA and CDR2 SQIVND come from the germline V gene (reference sequence). CDR3: CASSIALTGNYGYTF. The CDR3 DNA reads as TGTGCCAGTAGTATAGCACTGACAGGGAACTATGGCTACACCTTC. Combining the CDR3 with reference TRBV19 and TRBJ1-2 gives the whole variable domain DGGITQSPKYLFRKEGQNVTLSCEQNLNHDAMYWYRQDPGQGLRLIYYSQIVNDFQKGDIAEGYSVSREKKESFPLTVTSAQKNPTAFYLCASSIALTGNYGYTFGSGTRLTVV.

This clonotype appeared a few times. J is TRBJ1-2 and V is TRBV5-1; D ambiguous. V lost 0 bases and J 4 bases, leaving 22 bases between the germline ends. The CDR3 is 18 residues long. CDR1 and CDR2 from the germline V gene are SGHRS and YFSETQ. This chain's CDR3 is CASSLGFSTLGESYGYTF. The CDR3 DNA is TGCGCCAGCAGCTTGGGGTTTAGCACTCTCGGGGAGTCCTATGGCTACACCTTC.

There are many counts of this clonotype. The chain joins TRBV2 to TRBJ2-1, with no clear D. Trimming pared 1 base from V and 5 bases from J, leaving 12 bases between. CDR3 length: 15 amino acids. Germline lookup yields CDR1 SNHLY and CDR2 FYNNEI. CDR3 residues: CASSEVSRLNNEQFF. CDR3 coding DNA: TGTGCCAGCAGTGAAGTGTCGCGCTTAAACAATGAGCAGTTCTTC.

This clonotype was seen ten or more times. This chain connects TRBV6-1 to TRBJ2-7, with a possible D match to TRBD1 (6 bases). The germline V and J ends were trimmed by 6 bases and 1 base, with 16 bases remaining between them. The germline CDR1 and CDR2 sequences are MNHNS and SASEGT. This CDR3 comprises 15 residues. CDR3 coding DNA: TGTGCCAGCAGAAACGCGCCAGGGACATCCTACGAGCAGTACTTC. This gives the protein CASRNAPGTSYEQYF.

This clonotype has ten or more counts. V and J are TRBV19 and TRBJ1-4, with TRBD1 matching 9 bases. The trim removed 9 bases at V and 8 bases at J, leaving 7 bases unmatched. Germline lookup yields CDR1 LNHDA and CDR2 SQIVND (reference sequence). CDR3 size: 13 residues. CDR3 in amino acids: CARPGQGREKLFF. In nucleotides, the CDR3 is TGTGCCAGGCCGGGACAGGGTAGGGAAAAACTGTTTTTT.

This clonotype showed up many times. The chain couples TRBV25-1 to TRBJ1-1, with D possibly matching TRBD1 (6 bases). CDR1 and CDR2 (germline): MGHDK, SYGVNS. The V end was cut by 5 bases, the J end by 1 base, with 14 bases between. The CDR3 covers 15 residues. CDR3 residues: CASSNHRAQNTEAFF. DNA for the CDR3: TGTGCCAGCAGTAACCACAGGGCCCAGAACACTGAAGCTTTCTTT.

The sample holds a few counts of this clonotype. A much larger clone sits a single nucleotide away, making a read error possible. V and J are TRBV24-1 and TRBJ2-7; D gene ambiguous. Germline V CDR1 and CDR2: KGHDR, SFDVKD. The CDR3 totals 13 residues. The CDR3 spells CAISDLSGHEQYF. DNA for the CDR3: TGTGCCATCAGTGATTTGTCCGGTCACGAGCAGTACTTC.

This clonotype has a count of ten or more. The chain is built from TRBV28 and TRBJ2-7; tentative D call: TRBD2 (5 bases). Trimming left V 6 bases short and J 9 bases short, with 18 bases between. CDR1 and CDR2 (germline): MDHEN, SYDVKM. The CDR3 runs to 13 residues. CDR3 residues: CASSGITPLGQYF. The CDR3 bases are TGTGCCAGCAGCGGGATAACTCCTTTAGGGCAGTACTTC. Full variable domain (missing parts from reference TRBV28 and TRBJ2-7): DVKVTQSSRYLVKRTGEKVFLECVQDMDHENMFWYRQDPGLGLRLIYFSYDVKMKEKGDIPEGYSVSREKKERFSLILESASTNQTSMYLCASSGITPLGQYFGPGTRLTVT.

This clonotype was recorded a few times. The chain employs TRBV5-1 and TRBJ1-2; D is undetermined. The V end was cut by 1 base, the J end by 3 bases, with 7 bases between. CDR3 length: 13 residues. The germline V gene has CDR1 SGHRS and CDR2 YFSETQ. The CDR3: CASSLTSDYGYTF. CDR3 coding DNA: TGCGCCAGCAGCTTGACGTCTGACTATGGCTACACCTTC.

This clonotype was observed many times. The rearrangement links TRBV11-2 to TRBJ2-3; D is unresolved. Trimming left V 0 bases short and J 5 bases short, with 3 bases between. CDR3 size: 12 residues. CDR1 SGHAT and CDR2 FQNNGV come from the germline V gene. CDR3 bases: TGTGCCAGCAGCTTAGAGGGAGATACGCAGTATTTT. Translating gives CASSLEGDTQYF. The entire variable domain, with the rest obtained from reference TRBV11-2 and TRBJ2-3, is as follows: EAGVAQSPRYKIIEKRQSVAFWCNPISGHATLYWYQQILGQGPKLLIQFQNNGVVDDSQLPKDRFSAERLKGVDSTLKIQPAKLEDSAVYLCASSLEGDTQYFGPGTRLTVL.

Concerning this clonotype: With a far larger clone one base away, a read error is the likely cause. The gene calls are TRBV7-3 and TRBJ1-4, with D perhaps TRBD1 (5 bases). TRBJ1-6 matches the DNA end more closely, so the J call is doubtful. This CDR3 has 15 residues. In germline, CDR1 is SGHTA, CDR2 FQGTGA. The CDR3 sequence is CAGSLTGPWDSPLHF. In DNA, the CDR3 is TGTGCCGGCAGCTTAACAGGACCCTGGGATTCACCCCTCCACTTT.

This clonotype has just a few counts. The chain joins TRBV7-2 to TRBJ2-3, with 7 nucleotides matching TRBD1. The tail of the sequence fits TRBJ1-5 better, so the J call may be wrong. Per germline, CDR1 SGHTA and CDR2 FQGNSA. CDR3 size: 15 residues. The CDR3: CASSLVSQGIDTQHF. The CDR3, as DNA: TGTGCCAGCAGCTTAGTCTCACAGGGGATAGATACGCAGCATTTT.

This clonotype was seen many times. The CDR3 sequence: CASSPTRTGINEQFF. The CDR3 DNA reads as TGTGCCAGCAGCCCCACCCGGACAGGGATCAATGAGCAGTTCTTC. The chain carries TRBV7-2 and TRBJ2-1, with 8 bases fitting TRBD1. The CDR3 is made up of 15 amino acids. Germline lookup yields CDR1 SGHTA and CDR2 FQGNSA. V lost 5 bases, J lost 6 bases, and 9 bases stayed unmatched.

This clonotype was found many times. This chain links TRBV20-1 with TRBJ2-7, with 10 bases identical to TRBD2. V shed 1 base and J 5 bases; nucleotides not matched to a gene: 5. CDR3 length: 14 amino acids. Germline assignment: CDR1 DFQATT and CDR2 SNEGSKA (reference sequence). CDR3 nucleotides: TGCAGTGCTAGAGGCCTAGCGGGAGTTAACGAGCAGTACTTC. It encodes CSARGLAGVNEQYF.

This clonotype was seen many times. This chain uses TRBV6-5 with TRBJ1-2, with unresolved D. The CDR3 length is 15 residues. Trimming took off 0 bases at V and 2 bases at J, with 10 bases between the two ends. The germline V gene has CDR1 MNHEY and CDR2 SVGAGI. The CDR3 is CASSYSMLANYGYTF. For the CDR3, the DNA is TGTGCCAGCAGTTACTCGATGTTAGCCAACTATGGCTACACCTTC.

This clonotype was seen many times. The chain links TRBV7-2 to TRBJ2-3; 13 nucleotides line up with TRBD2. Germline V gene sequence: CDR1 SGHTA, CDR2 FQGNSA. This CDR3 contains 17 residues. Losses at the gene ends were 5 bases for V and 0 bases for J; bases not matched to a gene: 5. CDR3 coding DNA: TGTGCCAGCAGCGTGGCGGGACTAGCGGGAAGCACAGATACGCAGTATTTT. This translates into CASSVAGLAGSTDTQYF.

This clonotype has ten or more counts. The J gene is TRBJ1-5, the V gene TRBV28; D ambiguous. The ends were cut back, 6 bases at V and 6 bases at J, with 15 bases in the middle. Germline CDR1 and CDR2: MDHEN and SYDVKM. The CDR3 covers 14 residues. The DNA for the CDR3 is TGTGCCAGCAGCCAATACTGGGAGGGTCAGCCCCAGCATTTT. Translating it yields CASSQYWEGQPQHF.

This clonotype has a count of ten or more. The chain uses TRBV30 and TRBJ2-2, with 7 bases matching TRBD1. V lost 5 bases and J lost 6; bases outside the gene matches: 3. The CDR3 contains 12 residues. Per germline, CDR1 GTSNPN and CDR2 SVGIG (reference sequence). CDR3: CAWGTGAGELFF. The DNA for the CDR3 is TGTGCCTGGGGAACAGGGGCCGGGGAGCTGTTTTTT.

This clonotype has at least ten counts. The chain combines TRBV7-2 with TRBJ2-5, with a possible D match to TRBD1 (6 bases). The CDR3 loop spans 13 amino acids. V was trimmed by 5 bases and J by 7 bases, leaving 14 bases between them. Germline assignment: CDR1 SGHTA and CDR2 FQGNSA. CDR3 sequence: CASSRWTEATQYF. DNA of the CDR3: TGTGCCAGCAGCCGCTGGACAGAGGCGACCCAGTACTTC. Together with reference TRBV7-2 and TRBJ2-5, the CDR3 gives the full variable domain: GAGVSQSPSNKVTEKGKDVELRCDPISGHTALYWYRQSLGQGLEFLIYFQGNSAPDKSGLPSDRFSAERTGGSVSTLTIQRTQQEDSAVYLCASSRWTEATQYFGPGTRLLVL.

The J gene is TRBJ2-1, the V gene TRBV5-6; 10 nucleotides agree with TRBD2. The V gene end was trimmed by 7 bases and the J gene end by 0 bases; junction bases not matched to a gene: 4. From germline, CDR1 is SGHDT and CDR2 YYEEEE. The CDR3 is made up of 15 amino acids. The CDR3, as DNA: TGTGCCAGCTTGTTAGCGGGAGGCTCCTACAATGAGCAGTTCTTC. Translated: CASLLAGGSYNEQFF.

This clonotype was observed many times. This CDR3 is CATSGTSYNEQFF. The CDR3, as DNA: TGTGCCACCAGTGGGACCTCCTACAATGAGCAGTTCTTC. The J gene is TRBJ2-1, the V gene TRBV24-1; no firm D call. The CDR3 runs 13 residues. Trimming took 5 bases from V and 0 from J, leaving 4 bases between them. CDR1 KGHDR and CDR2 SFDVKD come from the germline V gene.

This clonotype was seen ten or more times. The chain employs TRBV18 and TRBJ2-7, with TRBD1 as a possible D gene (6 bases). CDR1 and CDR2 from the germline V gene are KGHSH and LQKENI. This CDR3 contains 15 residues. The V end was cut by 7 bases, the J end by 0 bases, with 16 bases between. The chain's CDR3 is CASCESTGSSYEQYF. CDR3 in DNA: TGTGCCAGCTGTGAATCCACAGGGAGCTCCTACGAGCAGTACTTC.

This clonotype has a count of ten or more. The chain employs TRBV2 and TRBJ2-5, with TRBD2 as a possible D gene (7 bases). The V gene lost 6 bases and the J gene lost 5 bases, with 10 bases spanning the gap. Germline-derived CDR1 and CDR2 are SNHLY and FYNNEI. This CDR3 comprises 12 residues. CDR3 sequence: CASRRGGETQYF. CDR3 in DNA: TGTGCCAGCAGAAGGGGGGGGGAGACCCAGTACTTC.